The 24 T cell receptor beta chains below all came from one sample that was sequenced in a study of T cell changes during pregnancy in multiple sclerosis. TCRdb's copy holds only in-frame clones and misses some; the assay was immunoSEQ multiplex PCR. The sample shows 40,000 to 55,000 clones, roughly 90% of them seen only once. The sample consisted of peripheral blood, taken in the first trimester of pregnancy. Receptors originate from a female donor in good health, enrolled as a control in a pregnancy study.

The chain has TRBV7-9 and TRBJ2-2; TRBD1 matches at 10 bases. CDR3 length: 15 amino acids. Looked up from germline, CDR1 is SEHNR and CDR2 is FQNEAQ (reference sequence). V dropped 3 bases and J dropped 7; count of bases not matched to a gene: 5. This CDR3 reads CASSFSGTGDGELFF. The CDR3 nucleotides are TGTGCCAGCAGCTTTTCCGGGACAGGGGACGGGGAGCTGTTTTTT.

Comments on this clone: A read error may account for a junction end that differs from germline. The V call is TRBV7-7, the J call TRBJ2-1; weak D call: TRBD2 (6 bases). CDR3 size: 15 residues. CDR1 SSHAT and CDR2 FNYEAQ come from the germline V gene (reference sequence). CDR3 sequence: CASSLGGSGYNEQFF. The CDR3 coding sequence is TGTGCTAGCAGCTTAGGAGGGAGTGGATACAATGAGCAGTTCTTC.

The chain is built from TRBV30 and TRBJ2-7, with TRBD2 matching over 7 bases. The CDR3 runs to 12 residues. Germline trimming cut 3 bases from V and 3 bases from J; bases unmatched to any gene: 2. CDR1 GTSNPN and CDR2 SVGIG come from the germline V gene (reference sequence). The CDR3 reads CAWSSSGYEQYF. The CDR3 nucleotides are TGTGCCTGGAGCTCTAGCGGCTACGAGCAGTACTTC.

This clone has just one count. The chain uses TRBV27 and TRBJ1-2; D is possibly TRBD1 (5 bases). The germline V gene encodes CDR1 MNHEY and CDR2 SMNVEV (reference sequence). V was pared by 3 bases and J by 2 bases, with 7 bases between. The CDR3 loop spans 13 amino acids. The CDR3 protein is CASSFQGNYGYTF. The DNA for the CDR3 is TGTGCCAGCAGTTTCCAGGGCAACTATGGCTACACCTTC.

This clone was found a few times. CDR3 bases: TGTGCCAGCAGTTTCAACAGGGGTTCGGATGAAAAACTGTTTTTT. Translated, it gives CASSFNRGSDEKLFF. V and J are TRBV27 and TRBJ1-4; 7 nucleotides agree with TRBD1. Trimming cost V 3 bases and J 6 bases; bases outside gene matches: 7. CDR3 length equals 15 residues. Germline V gene data show CDR1 as MNHEY and CDR2 as SMNVEV (reference sequence). Combining the CDR3 with reference TRBV27 and TRBJ1-4 gives the whole variable domain EAQVTQNPRYLITVTGKKLTVTCSQNMNHEYMSWYRQDPGLGLRQIYYSMNVEVTDKGDVPEGYKVSRKEKRNFPLILESPSPNQTSLYFCASSFNRGSDEKLFFGSGTQLSVL.

This rearrangement joins TRBV6-6 to TRBJ1-6; D unresolved. The CDR3 totals 14 residues. The V gene's germline CDR1 is MNHNY and CDR2 SVGAGI (reference sequence). Trimming left V 6 bases short and J 8 bases short, with 14 bases between. CDR3 loop: CASRTTGLDSPLHF. CDR3 in DNA: TGTGCCAGCAGGACGACGGGGTTGGATTCACCCCTCCACTTT.

The rearrangement uses TRBV4-2 and TRBJ2-3, with D tentatively TRBD2 (6 bases). This CDR3 is built from 16 residues. CDR1 and CDR2 from the germline V gene are LGHNA and YNFKEQ. Trimming cost V 0 bases and J 1 base, with 11 bases left between them. The CDR3 DNA reads TGTGCCAGCAGCCAAGAGCGGGGCCAGGGCACAGATACGCAGTATTTT. This codes for CASSQERGQGTDTQYF.

The CDR3 loop is CASSPLKGPPMARNTEAFF. Written as DNA, the CDR3 is TGTGCCAGCAGCCCTCTAAAGGGGCCCCCAATGGCCCGGAACACTGAAGCTTTCTTT. The chain links TRBV5-7 to TRBJ1-1; D is perhaps TRBD1 (5 bases). TRBV5-7 is known as an ORF, though its function is uncertain. Deletions cut 4 bases from V and 1 base from J, with 26 bases between. The CDR3 spans 19 residues.

This chain links TRBV6-5 with TRBJ2-7; TRBD1 aligns across 9 bases. The CDR3 has 15 amino acids. Germline V gene data show CDR1 as MNHEY and CDR2 as SVGAGI. Trimming at V came to 5 bases and at J to 5 bases, leaving 10 bases not matched to a gene. In DNA form, the CDR3 reads TGTGCCAGCAGTCCGTCCGGGACAGGGTTCCACGAGCAGTACTTC. Residues: CASSPSGTGFHEQYF.

This chain links TRBV5-1 with TRBJ2-3, with TRBD2 matching 7 bases. V lost 0 bases, J lost 6 bases, and 4 bases stayed unmatched. The germline V gene has CDR1 SGHRS and CDR2 YFSETQ. The CDR3 extends over 14 amino acids. The CDR3 is CASSLGTRSDTQYF. DNA for the CDR3: TGCGCCAGCAGCTTGGGGACTAGGAGCGATACGCAGTATTTT.

This clone has a single count. V is TRBV9 and J is TRBJ2-1; D gene unclear. This CDR3 contains 16 residues. Trimming removed 0 bases from V and 0 bases from J, with 10 bases in between. From germline, CDR1 is SGDLS and CDR2 YYNGEE. The chain's CDR3 is CASSVVPRSSYNEQFF. CDR3 in DNA: TGTGCCAGCAGCGTAGTCCCGCGTAGCTCCTACAATGAGCAGTTCTTC.

This rearrangement joins TRBV7-2 to TRBJ2-7, with 12 bases matching TRBD2. The CDR3 is 15 residues long. After removal of 6 bases from V and 5 bases from J, the junction contained 8 bases not matched to a gene. CDR1 SGHTA and CDR2 FQGNSA come from the germline V gene. DNA of the CDR3: TGTGCCAGCAGTTCCAGACTAGCGGGAGCCAACGAGCAGTACTTC. This translates into CASSSRLAGANEQYF.

The chain recombines TRBV30 with TRBJ2-3; TRBD1 might be the D (5 bases). Germline V lookup: CDR1 GTSNPN, CDR2 SVGIG (reference sequence). The CDR3 length is 12 residues. Trimming cost V 2 bases and J 4 bases, with 7 bases left between them. The CDR3 DNA sequence: TGTGCCTGGAGTCCGACAGCAGATACGCAGTATTTT. This translates into CAWSPTADTQYF.

The chain links TRBV5-1 to TRBJ1-1; 8 bases are a match to TRBD1. CDR3 length: 14 residues. The V and J ends lost 4 bases and 4 bases, in that order; junction bases with no gene match: 6. Per the germline V gene, CDR1 is SGHRS and CDR2 is YFSETQ. The CDR3 DNA follows: TGCGCCAGCAGCCGAGGACAGGGTAGCACTGAAGCTTTCTTT. Residues: CASSRGQGSTEAFF.

With respect to this clone: The germline gene is not matched at one end of the junction; a read error may be the cause. The rearrangement uses TRBV29-1 and TRBJ2-1; 8 nucleotides line up with TRBD2. CDR3 length: 14 amino acids. From germline, CDR1 is SQVTM and CDR2 ANQGSEA. The CDR3 loop is CSLVGLAGYSEQFF. In nucleotides, the CDR3 is TGCAGCTTAGTTGGGCTAGCGGGTTACAGTGAGCAGTTCTTC.

The chain is built from TRBV6-4 and TRBJ2-3; 11 nucleotides match TRBD2. The CDR3 has 15 amino acids. In germline, CDR1 is MRHNA, CDR2 SNTAGT. Germline trimming cut 0 bases from V and 6 bases from J; bases unmatched to any gene: 2. This CDR3 is CASSDSASGGDTQYF. CDR3 DNA: TGTGCCAGCAGTGACTCAGCTAGCGGGGGGGATACGCAGTATTTT.

J is TRBJ2-1 and V is TRBV6-6; possibly TRBD2 for D (5 bases). Between the trimmed V and J ends, which lost 0 bases and 10 bases, there was a span of 16 bases. The CDR3 runs 15 residues. Germline V lookup: CDR1 MNHNY, CDR2 SVGAGI (reference sequence). The CDR3 DNA is TGTGCCAGCAGTTACTCCGGCGGGTTCCCGGGGGAGCAGTTCTTC. Its translation is CASSYSGGFPGEQFF.

The chain combines TRBV5-4 with TRBJ2-1; TRBD2 aligns across 8 bases. Germline CDR1 SGHNT, CDR2 YYREEE (reference sequence). Trimming took 4 bases from V and 8 from J; bases not matched to a gene: 8. This CDR3 is 14 amino acids long. In DNA, the CDR3 is TGTGCCAGCAGCCCCGGGAGGGGCGTTTATGAGCAGTTCTTC. Protein sequence: CASSPGRGVYEQFF.

This chain links TRBV18 with TRBJ2-2; 7 nucleotides match TRBD1. CDR1 and CDR2 (germline): KGHSH, LQKENI. This CDR3 has 16 amino acids. Trimming at V came to 3 bases and at J to 2 bases, leaving 6 bases not matched to a gene. This CDR3 is CASSPSGQINTGELFF. The CDR3 nucleotides read TGTGCCAGCTCACCCTCGGGACAGATAAACACCGGGGAGCTGTTTTTT.

This clone has just one count. The V and J genes are TRBV11-3 and TRBJ2-7; weak D call: TRBD2 (5 bases). Germline V gene data show CDR1 as SGHNT and CDR2 as YENEEA. The V and J ends lost 5 bases and 3 bases respectively, with 11 bases between them. CDR3 length: 13 amino acids. The CDR3 is CASSRGSDYEQYF. The DNA of the CDR3 is TGTGCCAGCAGCCGCGGTAGCGACTACGAGCAGTACTTC.

The V and J genes are TRBV7-9 and TRBJ1-1; 9 nucleotides agree with TRBD1. The length of the CDR3 is 15 residues. Germline V gene sequence: CDR1 SEHNR, CDR2 FQNEAQ (reference sequence). J was trimmed by 6 bases and V by 5 bases; bases with no gene match: 10. CDR3 bases: TGTGCCAGCAGCCAAATCACAGGGGGCGAGTCTGAAGCTTTCTTT. Translating gives CASSQITGGESEAFF.

The chain uses TRBV4-3 and TRBJ1-3, with D unresolved. The CDR3 covers 12 residues. The ends were cut back, 2 bases at V and 9 bases at J, with 8 bases in the middle. In germline, CDR1 is LGHNA, CDR2 YSLEER. The CDR3 DNA reads as TGCGCCAGCAGCCAAATGCGGGGCACCATATATTTT. Amino acid sequence: CASSQMRGTIYF.

The chain recombines TRBV2 with TRBJ2-1; maybe TRBD2 (6 bases). CDR1 is SNHLY and CDR2 is FYNNEI in the germline V gene. V was trimmed by 5 bases and J by 5 bases, leaving 16 bases between them. The CDR3 spans 15 residues. CDR3 loop: CASSLDGGFDNEQFF. Written as DNA, the CDR3 is TGTGCCAGCAGTCTAGATGGAGGGTTCGACAATGAGCAGTTCTTC.

V usage is TRBV27 and J usage is TRBJ2-1; 9 nucleotides align to TRBD1. Germline V gene data show CDR1 as MNHEY and CDR2 as SMNVEV (reference sequence). Trimming took 4 bases from V and 11 from J; bases not matched to a gene: 3. The CDR3 is 12 residues long. The CDR3 bases are TGTGCCAGCAGTTCGACAGGGGGTAAGCAGTTCTTC. This encodes CASSSTGGKQFF.